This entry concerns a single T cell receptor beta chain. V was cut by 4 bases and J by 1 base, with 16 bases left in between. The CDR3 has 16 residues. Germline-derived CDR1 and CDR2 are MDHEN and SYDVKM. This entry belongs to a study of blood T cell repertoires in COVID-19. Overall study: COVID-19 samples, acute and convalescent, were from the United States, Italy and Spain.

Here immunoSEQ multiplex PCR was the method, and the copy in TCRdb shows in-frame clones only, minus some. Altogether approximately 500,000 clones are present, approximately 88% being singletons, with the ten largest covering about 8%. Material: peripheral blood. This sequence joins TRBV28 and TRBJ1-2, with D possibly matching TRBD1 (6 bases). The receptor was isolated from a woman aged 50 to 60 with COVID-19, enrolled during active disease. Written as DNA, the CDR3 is TGTGCCAGCAGTTCCCCGGGACAACTTAATAACTATGGCTACACCTTC. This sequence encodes CASSSPGQLNNYGYTF.